A single sample is the source of the 24 T cell receptor beta chains below, sequenced in a study of shared clonotypes between healthy human individuals. TCRdb keeps only in-frame clones here, not all; method: immunoSEQ multiplex PCR. The sample carries 980,000 or so clones, approximately 80% recorded once. Sequencing was done on a sample of memory CD4+ T cells sorted from blood. The subset: CD45RA-negative fraction. These receptors were taken from a man aged 18 to 30 in good health.

This clone occurred once. J is TRBJ1-3 and V is TRBV7-2; 11 positions agree with TRBD1. Germline lookup yields CDR1 SGHTA and CDR2 FQGNSA. The trim removed 5 bases at V and 7 bases at J, leaving 7 bases unmatched. This CDR3 region has 15 residues. The CDR3 sequence is CASSTRDRGSNTIYF. The DNA of the CDR3 is TGTGCCAGCAGCACCCGGGACAGGGGGAGTAACACCATATATTTT.

The chain joins TRBV5-8 to TRBJ1-2, with D tentatively TRBD1 (5 bases). The CDR3 contains 15 residues. V shed 1 base and J shed 2 bases, with 12 bases lying between them. CDR1 is SGHTS, CDR2 YDEGEE, per germline. Written as DNA, the CDR3 is TGTGCCAGCAGCTTGCGGGGGTTGAGCAACTATGGCTACACCTTC. Protein product: CASSLRGLSNYGYTF.

The table lists this clone with a count of one. This chain links TRBV5-4 with TRBJ2-2; TRBD1 agrees at 9 bases. The CDR3 loop spans 16 amino acids. Trimming removed 2 bases from V and 7 bases from J; junction bases left unmatched: 9. From germline, CDR1 is SGHNT and CDR2 YYREEE (reference sequence). Written as DNA, the CDR3 is TGTGCCAGCAGCTTTCCCGGACAGGGGCGACACGGGGAGCTGTTTTTT. It is translated as CASSFPGQGRHGELFF.

The CDR3 here is CASSQGGANTEAFF. As DNA, the CDR3 is TGTGCCAGCAGCCAAGGGGGGGCGAACACTGAAGCTTTCTTT. The rearrangement links TRBV5-4 to TRBJ1-1, with D perhaps TRBD1 (6 bases). Germline values: CDR1 SGHNT, CDR2 YYREEE (reference sequence). The CDR3 has 14 residues. V lost 4 bases and J lost 1, with 11 bases in between. The variable domain in full, with the rest retrieved from reference TRBV5-4 and TRBJ1-1, is ETGVTQSPTHLIKTRGQQVTLRCSSQSGHNTVSWYQQALGQGPQFIFQYYREEENGRGNFPPRFSGLQFPNYSSELNVNALELDDSALYLCASSQGGANTEAFFGQGTRLTVV.

The rearrangement joins TRBV5-4 to TRBJ2-1; TRBD2 agrees at 10 bases. V shed 3 bases and J 7 bases; nucleotides not matched to a gene: 7. The CDR3 has 15 amino acids. Germline V gene data show CDR1 as SGHNT and CDR2 as YYREEE (reference sequence). The CDR3 DNA reads TGTGCCAGCAGCTCCACCGGGACTAGCGCGAATGAGCAGTTCTTC. Encoded protein: CASSSTGTSANEQFF.

In this sample, this clone turned up a few times. The chain links TRBV11-3 to TRBJ2-1, with 10 nucleotides matching TRBD1. Germline assignment: CDR1 SGHNT and CDR2 YENEEA. The CDR3 has 15 residues. The ends lost 5 bases at V and 9 bases at J; junction bases unmatched: 10. The CDR3 region has the DNA TGTGCCAGCAGCCCAGAGGGACAGGGGCGCGGTGAGCAGTTCTTC. Translated: CASSPEGQGRGEQFF.

V gene TRBV7-2 combines with J gene TRBJ2-7; perhaps D is TRBD1 or TRBD2 (6 bases each). The V end lost 4 bases, the J end lost 6 bases, and 19 bases lay between the germline ends. This CDR3 comprises 15 residues. Germline V lookup: CDR1 SGHTA, CDR2 FQGNSA. CDR3 sequence reads: CASSSRGPTGFEQYF. The CDR3 DNA sequence: TGTGCCAGCAGCTCCCGGGGGCCTACGGGGTTCGAGCAGTACTTC.

This clone has more than one count but fewer than ten. Additional DNA sequences in this sample encode the identical CDR3. This sequence joins TRBV19 and TRBJ2-7; either TRBD1 or TRBD2 may fit D (5 bases each). V lost 8 bases and J lost 1, with 15 bases in between. The CDR3 consists of 14 residues. In germline, CDR1 is LNHDA, CDR2 SQIVND (reference sequence). CDR3 protein: CASSVRDGSYEQYF. The CDR3 nucleotides are TGTGCCAGTTCAGTCCGGGACGGATCCTACGAGCAGTACTTC.

Concerning this clone itself: Other DNA sequences in the sample encode the same CDR3. The V call is TRBV5-1, the J call TRBJ2-5, with 7 nucleotides matching TRBD1. CDR3 length: 13 residues. The J segment lost 4 bases and the V segment lost 4 bases, leaving 4 bases of the junction unmatched. Per germline, CDR1 SGHRS and CDR2 YFSETQ. The CDR3 protein is CASSLGGAETQYF. In DNA form, the CDR3 reads TGCGCCAGCAGCCTAGGGGGCGCAGAGACCCAGTACTTC.

This chain links TRBV28 with TRBJ2-7; tentatively, D is TRBD1 or TRBD2 (6 bases each). Trimming removed 4 bases at V and 7 bases at J, with 14 bases between. Germline-derived CDR1 and CDR2 are MDHEN and SYDVKM. The CDR3 sequence is 13 residues long. CDR3 residues: CASSSWGAQEQYF. CDR3 sequence (DNA): TGTGCCAGCAGTTCTTGGGGGGCGCAAGAGCAGTACTTC. Full variable domain (missing parts from reference TRBV28 and TRBJ2-7): DVKVTQSSRYLVKRTGEKVFLECVQDMDHENMFWYRQDPGLGLRLIYFSYDVKMKEKGDIPEGYSVSREKKERFSLILESASTNQTSMYLCASSSWGAQEQYFGPGTRLTVT.

V usage is TRBV7-2 and J usage is TRBJ2-4; 9 nucleotides agree with TRBD1. CDR3 length: 18 residues. Trimming removed 5 bases from V and 7 bases from J; junction bases left unmatched: 18. Germline-derived CDR1 and CDR2 are SGHTA and FQGNSA. CDR3 nucleotides: TGTGCCAGCAGCCGGGATCCGGGACAGGGAGCATTCAAGAACATTCAGTACTTC. It is translated as CASSRDPGQGAFKNIQYF.

The V gene is TRBV7-2, the J gene TRBJ1-4; no firm D call. Germline V CDR1 and CDR2: SGHTA, FQGNSA. V lost 8 bases and J 4 bases, leaving 11 bases between the germline ends. The CDR3 covers 13 residues. The CDR3 reads CASSSPINEKLFF. The CDR3 DNA reads TGTGCCAGCTCCAGTCCCATTAATGAAAAACTGTTTTTT.

The chain employs TRBV30 and TRBJ2-2; the D is unclear. V lost 0 bases to trimming and J lost 4 bases, with 9 bases between them. This CDR3 region has 14 residues. The germline V gene encodes CDR1 GTSNPN and CDR2 SVGIG (reference sequence). CDR3 DNA: TGTGCCTGGAGTGTTATGGGCACCACCGGGGAGCTGTTTTTT. Translating gives CAWSVMGTTGELFF.

As for this clone: The sample carries other DNA sequences with the same CDR3. This chain connects TRBV7-9 to TRBJ2-7; the D gene could be TRBD1 or TRBD2 (5 bases each). Germline CDR1 SEHNR, CDR2 FQNEAQ (reference sequence). The V end was cut by 1 base, the J end by 1 base, with 8 bases between. The CDR3 is 14 residues long. In nucleotides, the CDR3 is TGTGCCAGCAGCTTAGGAGGGGCATCCTACGAGCAGTACTTC. Translated, it gives CASSLGGASYEQYF.

This clone showed up just a few times. V gene TRBV29-1 combines with J gene TRBJ1-1; 9 nucleotides match TRBD1. J gave up 7 bases and V 8 bases, and 8 bases lay outside the gene matches. The CDR3 totals 12 residues. CDR1 and CDR2 (germline): SQVTM, ANQGSEA. In nucleotides, the CDR3 is TGCAGCCCTTGGGGACAGGGCCTTGAAGCTTTCTTT. Translation gives CSPWGQGLEAFF. Drawing the rest from reference TRBV29-1 and TRBJ1-1, the complete variable domain is SAVISQKPSRDICQRGTSLTIQCQVDSQVTMMFWYRQQPGQSLTLIATANQGSEATYESGFVIDKFPISRPNLTFSTLTVSNMSPEDSSIYLCSPWGQGLEAFFGQGTRLTVV.

In nucleotides, the CDR3 is TGTGCCACCAAAACGGGGGCGGACACTGAAGCTTTCTTT. Its translation is CATKTGADTEAFF. This chain connects TRBV6-1 to TRBJ1-1; tentative D call: TRBD1 (6 bases). CDR3 length: 13 residues. V was trimmed by 10 bases and J by 3 bases, leaving 15 bases between them. The germline gives CDR1 MNHNS, CDR2 SASEGT.

The chain combines TRBV27 with TRBJ1-2; D might be TRBD1 (5 bases). The CDR3 is 15 amino acids. CDR1 is MNHEY and CDR2 is SMNVEV in the germline V gene (reference sequence). The germline V and J ends were trimmed by 5 bases and 8 bases, with 21 bases remaining between them. The CDR3 nucleotides are TGTGCCAGCAGTCAGCAGTGGTCGGGGGTGGCGGGCTACACCTTC. Protein: CASSQQWSGVAGYTF.

This clone has more than one count but fewer than ten. The chain uses TRBV28 and TRBJ1-6; D gene uncertain. There are 15 residues in the CDR3. Germline V gene sequence: CDR1 MDHEN, CDR2 SYDVKM. V was clipped by 6 bases and J by 7 bases, with 16 bases between them. The CDR3 DNA reads as TGTGCCAGCAGCCCCCCCTCCAGCGGGAATTCACCCCTCCACTTT. Protein: CASSPPSSGNSPLHF.

The V gene is TRBV29-1, the J gene TRBJ1-2, with D perhaps TRBD1 (5 bases). Germline V gives CDR1 SQVTM, CDR2 ANQGSEA. This CDR3 comprises 16 residues. Trimming removed 1 base at V and 0 bases at J, with 15 bases between. The CDR3 spells CSVEGDGRGPNYGYTF. The CDR3 DNA sequence: TGCAGCGTTGAAGGGGATGGGAGGGGCCCTAACTATGGCTACACCTTC.

The rearrangement joins TRBV5-1 to TRBJ2-7; 15 bases fit TRBD2. CDR3 length equals 16 residues. Per the germline V gene, CDR1 is SGHRS and CDR2 is YFSETQ. The J segment lost 5 bases and the V segment lost 4 bases, leaving 7 bases of the junction unmatched. CDR3 in amino acids: CASSPGLAGGINEQYF. The CDR3, as DNA: TGCGCCAGCAGCCCCGGACTAGCGGGGGGGATAAACGAGCAGTACTTC.

This clone turned up a few times. The rearrangement uses TRBV7-6 and TRBJ1-4; D is perhaps TRBD1 (6 bases). Trimming cost V 3 bases and J 7 bases, with 18 bases left between them. Germline values: CDR1 SGHVS, CDR2 FNYEAQ. This CDR3 comprises 16 residues. CDR3 loop: CASSFTPGQGSEKLFF. The CDR3 nucleotides read TGTGCCAGCAGCTTCACGCCGGGGCAGGGGAGTGAAAAACTGTTTTTT.

The CDR3 DNA reads as TGCGCCAGCAGCGTTCAGGACAGGGGCACTGAAGCTTTCTTT. It specifies CASSVQDRGTEAFF. The chain has TRBV5-1 and TRBJ1-1; 9 nucleotides agree with TRBD1. The CDR3 contains 14 residues. The germline gives CDR1 SGHRS, CDR2 YFSETQ. V gave up 4 bases and J gave up 4 bases; unmatched junction bases: 5.

The CDR3 spells CAWLQGGLYNSPLHF. The CDR3 DNA reads TGTGCCTGGCTACAGGGGGGCCTTTATAATTCACCCCTCCACTTT. This chain joins TRBV30 and TRBJ1-6, with 8 bases that match TRBD1. The ends lost 5 bases at V and 4 bases at J; junction bases unmatched: 7. Germline V gene data show CDR1 as GTSNPN and CDR2 as SVGIG (reference sequence). The CDR3 is made up of 15 amino acids.

The chain combines TRBV5-4 with TRBJ2-5; D is perhaps TRBD2 (5 bases). Per the germline V gene, CDR1 is SGHNT and CDR2 is YYREEE (reference sequence). The CDR3 runs 15 residues. V shed 2 bases and J shed 4 bases, with 15 bases lying between them. CDR3 in DNA: TGTGCCAGCAGCTTTGACACGGGGTTGTCAGAGACCCAGTACTTC. Translated, it gives CASSFDTGLSETQYF. Full variable domain (missing parts from reference TRBV5-4 and TRBJ2-5): ETGVTQSPTHLIKTRGQQVTLRCSSQSGHNTVSWYQQALGQGPQFIFQYYREEENGRGNFPPRFSGLQFPNYSSELNVNALELDDSALYLCASSFDTGLSETQYFGPGTRLLVL.